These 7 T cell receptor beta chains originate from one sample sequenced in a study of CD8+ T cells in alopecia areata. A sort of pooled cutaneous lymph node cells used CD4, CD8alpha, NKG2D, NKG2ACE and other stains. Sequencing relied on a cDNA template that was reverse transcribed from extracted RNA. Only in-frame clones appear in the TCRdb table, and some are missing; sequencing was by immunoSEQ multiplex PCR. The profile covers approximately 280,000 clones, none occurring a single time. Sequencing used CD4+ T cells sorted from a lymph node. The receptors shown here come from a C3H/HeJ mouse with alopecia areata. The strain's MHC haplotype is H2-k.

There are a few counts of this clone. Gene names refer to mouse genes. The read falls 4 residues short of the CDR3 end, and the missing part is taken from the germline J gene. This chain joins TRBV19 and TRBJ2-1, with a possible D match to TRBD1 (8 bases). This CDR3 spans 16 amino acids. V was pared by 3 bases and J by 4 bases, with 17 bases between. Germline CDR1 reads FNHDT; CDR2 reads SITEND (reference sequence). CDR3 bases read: TGTGCCAGCAGTACCAAAATACAGGGGGGGTATGCT. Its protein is CASSTKIQGGYA. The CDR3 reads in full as CASSTKIQGGYAEQFF. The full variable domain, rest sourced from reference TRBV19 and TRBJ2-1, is GGIITQTPKFLIGQEGQKLTLKCQQNFNHDTMYWYRQDSGKGLRLIYYSITENDLQKGDLSEGYDASREKKSSFSLTVTSAQKNEMAVFLCASSTKIQGGYAEQFFGPGTRLTVL.

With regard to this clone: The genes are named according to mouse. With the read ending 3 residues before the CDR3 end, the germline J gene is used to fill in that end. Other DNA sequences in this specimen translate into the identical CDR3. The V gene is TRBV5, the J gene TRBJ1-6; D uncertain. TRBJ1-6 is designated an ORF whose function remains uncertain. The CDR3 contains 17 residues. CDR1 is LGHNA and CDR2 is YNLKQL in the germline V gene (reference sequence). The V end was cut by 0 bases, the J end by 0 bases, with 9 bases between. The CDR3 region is CASSQDSRNSYNSPLYF. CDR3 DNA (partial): TGTGCCAGCAGCCAAGATAGCAGGAATTCCTATAATTCGCCC.

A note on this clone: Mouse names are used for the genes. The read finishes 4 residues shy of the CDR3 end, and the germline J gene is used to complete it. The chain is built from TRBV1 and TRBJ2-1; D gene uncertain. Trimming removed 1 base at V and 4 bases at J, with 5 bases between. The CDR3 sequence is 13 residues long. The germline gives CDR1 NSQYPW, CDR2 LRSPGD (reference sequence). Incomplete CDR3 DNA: TGCACCTGCAGTGCAGTACAATATGCT. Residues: CTCSAVQYA. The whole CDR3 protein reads CTCSAVQYAEQFF.

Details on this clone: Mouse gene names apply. This CDR3 reads CASGRGGPDTQYF. The sequenced part of the CDR3 DNA is TGTGCCAGCGGTAGGGGGGGTCCAGAC. The V and J genes are TRBV13-2 and TRBJ2-5; TRBD2 is a possible D gene (7 bases). The CDR3 goes on 4 residues after the read ends, and that part is filled in from the germline J gene. Germline CDR1 and CDR2: NNHNN and SYGAGS (reference sequence). The CDR3 is 13 residues long.

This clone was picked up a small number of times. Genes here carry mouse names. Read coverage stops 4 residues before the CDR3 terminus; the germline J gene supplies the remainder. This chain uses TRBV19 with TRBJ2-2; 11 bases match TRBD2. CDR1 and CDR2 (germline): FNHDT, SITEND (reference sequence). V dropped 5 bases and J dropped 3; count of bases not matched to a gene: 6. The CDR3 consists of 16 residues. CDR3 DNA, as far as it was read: TGTGCCAGCAGAGATACTGGGGGGGCGCACACCGGG. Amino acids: CASRDTGGAHTG. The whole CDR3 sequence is CASRDTGGAHTGQLYF.

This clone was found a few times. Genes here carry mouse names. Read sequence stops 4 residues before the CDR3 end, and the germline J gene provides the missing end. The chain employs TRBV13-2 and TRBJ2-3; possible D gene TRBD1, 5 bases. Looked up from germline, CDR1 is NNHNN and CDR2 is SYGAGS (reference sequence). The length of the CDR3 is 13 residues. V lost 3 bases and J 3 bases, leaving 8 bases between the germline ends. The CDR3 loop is CASGARTAETLYF. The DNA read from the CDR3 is TGTGCCAGCGGTGCCCGGACAGCAGAA.

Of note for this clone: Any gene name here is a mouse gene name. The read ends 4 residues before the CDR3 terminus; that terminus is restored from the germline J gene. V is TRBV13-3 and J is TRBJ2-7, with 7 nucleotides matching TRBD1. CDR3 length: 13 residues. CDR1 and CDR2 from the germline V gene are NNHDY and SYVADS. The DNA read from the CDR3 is TGTGCCAGCAGTGAACAGGGGATATAT. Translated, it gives CASSEQGIY. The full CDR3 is CASSEQGIYEQYF.